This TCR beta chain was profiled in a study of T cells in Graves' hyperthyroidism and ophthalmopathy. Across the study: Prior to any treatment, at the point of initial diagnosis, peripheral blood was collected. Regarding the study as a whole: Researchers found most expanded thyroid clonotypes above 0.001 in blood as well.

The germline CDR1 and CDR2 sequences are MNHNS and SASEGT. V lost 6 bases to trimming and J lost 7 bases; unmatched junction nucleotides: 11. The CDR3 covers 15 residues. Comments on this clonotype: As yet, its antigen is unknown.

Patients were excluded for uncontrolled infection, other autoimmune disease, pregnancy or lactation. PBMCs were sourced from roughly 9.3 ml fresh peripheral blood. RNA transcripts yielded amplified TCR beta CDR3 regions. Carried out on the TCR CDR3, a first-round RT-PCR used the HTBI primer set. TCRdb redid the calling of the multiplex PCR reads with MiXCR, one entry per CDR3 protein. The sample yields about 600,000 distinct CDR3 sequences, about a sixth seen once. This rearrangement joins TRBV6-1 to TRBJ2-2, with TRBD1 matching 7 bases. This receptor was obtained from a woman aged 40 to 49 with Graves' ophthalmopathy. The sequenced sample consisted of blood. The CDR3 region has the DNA TGTGCCAGCAGCAAACCGGGACAGAAGGTCGGGGAGCTGTTTTTT. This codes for CASSKPGQKVGELFF.